A single sample is the source of the 16 T cell receptor beta chains below, sequenced in a study of T-cell reconstitution after alpha-beta-depleted transplantation in children. Preparation of the TCRbeta library used unique molecular identifiers. TCRdb re-derived calls from the PCR reads in MiXCR, one entry per CDR3 protein. The sample lists about 980,000 distinct CDR3 sequences; about 30% were seen once. Source: PBMCs, mostly from graft donor cells, taken 360 days after TCRalphabeta/CD19-depleted stem cell transplant. All receptors derive from a boy in the first two years of life who had a stem cell transplant for SCID, so the T cells may come from the graft donor.

This clonotype showed up just once. V is TRBV6-2 or TRBV6-3 and J is TRBJ1-5; TRBD1 might be the D (5 bases). The CDR3 length is 15 residues. Looked up from germline, CDR1 is MNHEY and CDR2 is SVGEGT. Trimming stripped 5 bases from V and 2 bases from J, with 13 bases between. CDR3 sequence reads: CASSEWGAGNQPQHF. DNA for the CDR3: TGTGCCAGCAGTGAGTGGGGCGCGGGCAATCAGCCCCAGCATTTT.

V usage is TRBV9 and J usage is TRBJ1-3; D gene unclear. Deletions cut 1 base from V and 0 bases from J, with 8 bases between. The CDR3 loop spans 15 amino acids. The germline CDR1 and CDR2 sequences are SGDLS and YYNGEE. The CDR3 sequence is CASSVYGDSGNTIYF. The CDR3 nucleotides read TGTGCCAGCAGCGTATATGGAGACTCTGGAAACACCATATATTTT.

V gene TRBV7-9 combines with J gene TRBJ1-5; D possibly corresponds to TRBD1 (6 bases). The length of the CDR3 is 14 residues. V was pared by 6 bases and J by 3 bases, with 12 bases between. CDR1 SEHNR and CDR2 FQNEAQ come from the germline V gene (reference sequence). The CDR3 DNA is TGTGCCAGCAGTTCGACAGGACCCAATCAGCCCCAGCATTTT. Its protein is CASSSTGPNQPQHF.

A few counts support this clonotype. The chain couples TRBV6-1 to TRBJ2-2; 7 bases map to TRBD1. V trimming: 6 bases; J trimming: 0 bases; junction bases outside the gene matches: 4. This CDR3 is built from 15 residues. Looked up from germline, CDR1 is MNHNS and CDR2 is SASEGT. CDR3 bases: TGTGCCAGCAGACGACAGGGTCCGAACACCGGGGAGCTGTTTTTT. Its protein product is CASRRQGPNTGELFF.

Only a few counts were recorded for this clonotype. This chain connects TRBV4-1 to TRBJ1-1; 9 bases are a match to TRBD1. J lost 4 bases, V lost 3 bases, and 3 bases had no gene match. The CDR3 extends over 14 amino acids. Germline values: CDR1 MGHRA, CDR2 YSYEKL. CDR3 sequence (DNA): TGCGCCAGCAGCCACGGACAGGGGAGCACTGAAGCTTTCTTT. This codes for CASSHGQGSTEAFF.

J is TRBJ1-6 and V is TRBV5-6, with 8 bases matching TRBD1. After removal of 5 bases from V and 8 bases from J, the junction contained 6 bases not matched to a gene. The CDR3 covers 14 residues. Germline CDR1 is SGHDT and CDR2 is YYEEEE. CDR3 in amino acids: CASRQGARDSPLHF. The CDR3 DNA reads as TGTGCCAGCAGGCAGGGGGCTCGGGATTCACCCCTCCACTTT. Complete variable domain (other parts from reference TRBV5-6 and TRBJ1-6): DAGVTQSPTHLIKTRGQQVTLRCSPKSGHDTVSWYQQALGQGPQFIFQYYEEEERQRGNFPDRFSGHQFPNYSSELNVNALLLGDSALYLCASRQGARDSPLHFGNGTRLTVT.

The table lists this clonotype with a few counts. The V and J genes are TRBV12-3 or TRBV12-4 and TRBJ1-2, with TRBD1 matching 8 bases. Trimming removed 4 bases from V and 1 base from J; junction bases left unmatched: 5. The CDR3 length is 15 residues. The CDR3 DNA reads as TGTGCCAGCAGTTCCCCTGGACAGGGTAACTATGGCTACACCTTC. It encodes CASSSPGQGNYGYTF.

This clonotype has just a few counts. The chain combines TRBV18 with TRBJ2-3, with 8 bases identical to TRBD2. The germline gives CDR1 KGHSH, CDR2 LQKENI. CDR3 length: 16 residues. V lost 3 bases, J lost 2 bases, and 7 bases stayed unmatched. The CDR3 bases are TGTGCCAGCTCACCGGCAGCGGGGGTGATCACAGATACGCAGTATTTT. It is translated as CASSPAAGVITDTQYF.

This clonotype came up a few times. The chain joins TRBV18 to TRBJ2-3, with 7 bases that match TRBD1. V lost 0 bases to trimming and J lost 3 bases; unmatched junction nucleotides: 0. Germline CDR1 is KGHSH and CDR2 is LQKENI. CDR3 length equals 14 residues. The chain's CDR3 is CASSPPTGTDTQYF. The CDR3 nucleotides read TGTGCCAGCTCACCACCGACAGGGACAGATACGCAGTATTTT. Based on the CDR3 plus reference TRBV18 and TRBJ2-3, the full variable domain is NAGVMQNPRHLVRRRGQEARLRCSPMKGHSHVYWYRQLPEEGLKFMVYLQKENIIDESGMPKERFSAEFPKEGPSILRIQQVVRGDSAAYFCASSPPTGTDTQYFGPGTRLTVL.

The rearrangement links TRBV6-5 to TRBJ1-1, with 7 bases that match TRBD1. Looked up from germline, CDR1 is MNHEY and CDR2 is SVGAGI. Losses at the gene ends were 0 bases for V and 4 bases for J; bases not matched to a gene: 5. The CDR3 is 15 residues long. In DNA form, the CDR3 reads TGTGCCAGCAGTTACTCGAGACAGGGCGGCACTGAAGCTTTCTTT. Protein product: CASSYSRQGGTEAFF.

The chain is built from TRBV5-1 and TRBJ1-3; 7 bases are a match to TRBD1. The CDR3 is 17 amino acids. Germline trimming cut 0 bases from V and 4 bases from J; bases unmatched to any gene: 10. Germline assignment: CDR1 SGHRS and CDR2 YFSETQ. Written as DNA, the CDR3 is TGCGCCAGCAGCTTGGGTGACAGGGCCGGTGCCGGAAACACCATATATTTT. This sequence encodes CASSLGDRAGAGNTIYF.

The chain recombines TRBV7-3 with TRBJ1-1; D is possibly TRBD1 (6 bases). Trimming pared 0 bases from V and 3 bases from J, leaving 8 bases between. The length of the CDR3 is 14 residues. Per the germline V gene, CDR1 is SGHTA and CDR2 is FQGTGA. DNA for the CDR3: TGTGCCAGCAGCTTAACTGGGGGCCACACTGAAGCTTTCTTT. This codes for CASSLTGGHTEAFF. Full variable domain (outside the CDR3, taken from reference TRBV7-3 and TRBJ1-1): GAGVSQTPSNKVTEKGKYVELRCDPISGHTALYWYRQSLGQGPEFLIYFQGTGAADDSGLPNDRFFAVRPEGSVSTLKIQRTERGDSAVYLCASSLTGGHTEAFFGQGTRLTVV.

The chain uses TRBV4-1 and TRBJ1-2; D may be TRBD1 (5 bases). Germline CDR1 reads MGHRA; CDR2 reads YSYEKL. The CDR3 is 14 amino acids. With 1 base removed from V and 4 bases from J, the gap between germline ends came to 10 bases. The CDR3 region is CASSQATVTYGYTF. CDR3 coding DNA: TGCGCCAGCAGCCAAGCGACAGTCACCTATGGCTACACCTTC.

This sequence joins TRBV5-1 and TRBJ1-2; D is perhaps TRBD1 (5 bases). CDR3 length equals 18 residues. Germline-derived CDR1 and CDR2 are SGHRS and YFSETQ. Trimming removed 4 bases from V and 0 bases from J, with 22 bases in between. The chain's CDR3 is CASSPAGGDSPTNYGYTF. For the CDR3, the DNA is TGCGCCAGCAGCCCGGCGGGAGGGGATAGCCCGACTAACTATGGCTACACCTTC.

The chain uses TRBV20-1 and TRBJ2-1; 12 bases fit TRBD2. V gave up 0 bases and J gave up 1 base; unmatched junction bases: 10. The CDR3 spans 19 residues. Per germline, CDR1 DFQATT and CDR2 SNEGSKA (reference sequence). CDR3 sequence: CSARDRGGLAGLSYNEQFF. CDR3 coding DNA: TGCAGTGCTAGAGACCGGGGAGGACTAGCGGGGCTTTCCTACAATGAGCAGTTCTTC.

The gene calls are TRBV4-3 and TRBJ2-1; 9 bases fit TRBD2. CDR3 size: 17 residues. J gave up 1 base and V 1 base, and 5 bases lay outside the gene matches. The germline V gene encodes CDR1 LGHNA and CDR2 YSLEER. CDR3 loop: CASSQVVAGVSYNEQFF. CDR3 bases: TGCGCCAGCAGCCAAGTCGTAGCGGGGGTATCCTACAATGAGCAGTTCTTC.